These T cell receptor beta chains were read from a single sample in a study of blood T cell repertoires in COVID-19. The assay was immunoSEQ multiplex PCR, and TCRdb's table has in-frame clones only and misses some. Among approximately 61,000 clones listed, 70% to 90% were seen once. Specimen: peripheral blood. These receptors were collected from a human donor in a cohort sampled during active COVID-19. Both conserved end residues are part of each CDR3. The D gene is left open where the match is weak. Rows may omit the clone size; those that give it use once, few, many or a size class.

size: once; V: TRBV15; J: TRBJ1-2; D: TRBD1; DNA: TGTGCCACCAGCCAGGAACAGGGGCGGTATGGCTACACCTTC; CDR3: CATSQEQGRYGYTF
size: NA; V: TRBV11-2; J: TRBJ2-7; D: TRBD1; DNA: TGTGCCAGCAGCTTAGGGACAGGACTCTACGAGCAGTACTTC; CDR3: CASSLGTGLYEQYF
size: NA; V: TRBV5-1; J: TRBJ1-1; D: NA; DNA: TGCGCCAGCAGCTGGGAGATGACAGGCAACTTTATGAACACTGAAGCTTTCTTT; CDR3: CASSWEMTGNFMNTEAFF
size: NA; V: TRBV28; J: TRBJ1-5; D: NA; DNA: TGTGCCAGCAGTCCAAAGGGGTGGGGGGGTCAGCCCCAGCATTTT; CDR3: CASSPKGWGGQPQHF
size: few; V: TRBV25-1; J: TRBJ1-3; D: NA; DNA: TGTGCCAGTAGGGGTGCGGGAAACACCATATATTTT; CDR3: CASRGAGNTIYF
size: once; V: TRBV30; J: TRBJ2-5; D: NA; DNA: TGTGCCTGGAGTGGGGACTGGCGAGAGACCCAGTACTTC; CDR3: CAWSGDWRETQYF
size: NA; V: TRBV5-1; J: TRBJ2-7; D: TRBD1; DNA: TGCGCCAGTAGGTACGACAGGGGGGCCTACGAGCAGTACTTC; CDR3: CASRYDRGAYEQYF
size: medium-sized; V: TRBV10-3; J: TRBJ2-7; D: NA; DNA: TGTGCCATCAGTGAGCGCCGGAGGGACTCCGACGAGCAGTACTTC; CDR3: CAISERRRDSDEQYF
size: NA; V: TRBV12-3/TRBV12-4; J: TRBJ2-7; D: NA; DNA: TGTGCCAGCAGTTTTGGGACTCACCAGCAGTACTTC; CDR3: CASSFGTHQQYF
size: few; V: TRBV13; J: TRBJ1-1; D: NA; DNA: TGTGCCAGCAGCTGGGGGACATCAAGGAGCCACACTGAAGCTTTCTTT; CDR3: CASSWGTSRSHTEAFF
size: NA; V: TRBV27; J: TRBJ2-7; D: NA; DNA: TGTGCCAGCAGTTTAAGGGGCCCTAGCTCCTACGAGCAGTACTTC; CDR3: CASSLRGPSSYEQYF
size: NA; V: TRBV5-1; J: TRBJ2-1; D: TRBD1; DNA: TGCGCCAGCAGCTTGGACAGGGGTAATTTACAGTTCTTC; CDR3: CASSLDRGNLQFF
size: NA; V: TRBV5-1; J: TRBJ2-5; D: TRBD2; DNA: TGCGCCAGCAGCTTGAGCCGGACTAGCGGCCAAGAGACCCAGTACTTC; CDR3: CASSLSRTSGQETQYF
size: NA; V: TRBV28; J: TRBJ2-2; D: TRBD2; DNA: TGTGCCAGCAATCCGGGACTAGCGGCCAATAAGGGAAGCGGGGAGCTGTTTTTT; CDR3: CASNPGLAANKGSGELFF
size: NA; V: TRBV7-9; J: TRBJ1-2; D: TRBD1; DNA: TGTGCCAGCAGCTTACAGGGGGGCGGAAACTATGGCTACACCTTC; CDR3: CASSLQGGGNYGYTF
size: few; V: TRBV11-2; J: TRBJ2-3; D: NA; DNA: TGTGCCAGCAGCTCGACAGATACGCAGTATTTT; CDR3: CASSSTDTQYF
size: NA; V: TRBV19; J: TRBJ1-2; D: NA; DNA: TGTGCCAGCAACGCGGGCCTACGTAACTATGGCTACACCTTC; CDR3: CASNAGLRNYGYTF
size: NA; V: TRBV11-2; J: TRBJ1-2; D: NA; DNA: TGTGCCAGCACCATTTCTTACGGCGCGGAAGGCTACACCTTC; CDR3: CASTISYGAEGYTF
size: NA; V: TRBV19; J: TRBJ2-3; D: TRBD1; DNA: TGTGCCAGTAGAGCCTTGGACAGGGCAGATACGCAGTATTTT; CDR3: CASRALDRADTQYF
size: NA; V: TRBV2; J: TRBJ2-5; D: NA; DNA: TGTGCCAGCGCAAAGCAGGGGATGGAGATTGGGACCCAGTACTTC; CDR3: CASAKQGMEIGTQYF
size: NA; V: TRBV7-2; J: TRBJ2-5; D: NA; DNA: TGTGCCAGCAGAAGAGCTGTCCAAGAGACCCAGTACTTC; CDR3: CASRRAVQETQYF
size: NA; V: TRBV9; J: TRBJ2-1; D: NA; DNA: TGTGCCAGCAGCGTAGTCCCCAGGGGAAATGAGCAGTTCTTC; CDR3: CASSVVPRGNEQFF
size: NA; V: TRBV12-5; J: TRBJ2-2; D: NA; DNA: TGTGCTAGTGGTTTTGGGGCAATCTCTGGCGGGGAGCTGTTTTTT; CDR3: CASGFGAISGGELFF
size: NA; V: TRBV3-1/TRBV3-2; J: TRBJ1-2; D: NA; DNA: TGTGCCAGCAGCCACTACCTTCACCGGGAGGGCTACACCTTC; CDR3: CASSHYLHREGYTF
size: NA; V: TRBV27; J: TRBJ2-1; D: NA; DNA: TGTGCCAGCAGTTTGTCGACAGCTAACAATGAGCAGTTCTTC; CDR3: CASSLSTANNEQFF
size: NA; V: TRBV28; J: TRBJ2-7; D: TRBD2; DNA: TGTGCCAGCGGGCGGGGGTACGAGCAGTACTTC; CDR3: CASGRGYEQYF
size: NA; V: TRBV4-1; J: TRBJ2-2; D: TRBD2; DNA: TGCGCCAGCAGCCAAGCAGGCCTCATAGCGGGAGGGCAGAACACCGGGGAGCTGTTTTTT; CDR3: CASSQAGLIAGGQNTGELFF
size: NA; V: TRBV5-1; J: TRBJ2-5; D: NA; DNA: TGCGCCAGCAGCTTCGTGGGGAGCGGCCAAGAGACCCAGTACTTC; CDR3: CASSFVGSGQETQYF
size: NA; V: TRBV6-5; J: TRBJ2-7; D: NA; DNA: TGTGCCAGCAGTTATCGGGGGGGGACAGGGTCCTACGAGCAGTACTTC; CDR3: CASSYRGGTGSYEQYF
size: NA; V: TRBV28; J: TRBJ2-1; D: NA; DNA: TGTGCCAGCAGTACCTTAAGGGGCCTCTACAATGAGCAGTTCTTC; CDR3: CASSTLRGLYNEQFF
size: NA; V: TRBV4-3; J: TRBJ2-5; D: NA; DNA: TGCGCCAGCAGCCAAGATGGAAACACGGGAGAGACCCAGTACTTC; CDR3: CASSQDGNTGETQYF
size: NA; V: TRBV30; J: TRBJ2-1; D: TRBD2; DNA: TGTGCCTGGGCGATAGCGGGAGGCTACAATGAGCAGTTCTTC; CDR3: CAWAIAGGYNEQFF
size: NA; V: TRBV27; J: TRBJ1-2; D: NA; DNA: TGTGCCAGCAGCCCCATCTTAGACTCAGACAGGTCGGTTGGCTACACCTTC; CDR3: CASSPILDSDRSVGYTF
size: NA; V: TRBV7-3; J: TRBJ2-3; D: TRBD1; DNA: TGTGCCAGCAGCCCCGGGACAGGGGCGGATACGCAGTATTTT; CDR3: CASSPGTGADTQYF
size: NA; V: TRBV11-3; J: TRBJ2-7; D: NA; DNA: TGTGCCAGCAGCTTAGGAGACAGACAGACCGACTCCTACGAGCAGTACTTC; CDR3: CASSLGDRQTDSYEQYF
size: NA; V: TRBV18; J: TRBJ2-1; D: TRBD2; DNA: TGTGCCAGCTCACCACTAGCGGGAGTAGACTACAATGAGCAGTTCTTC; CDR3: CASSPLAGVDYNEQFF
size: NA; V: TRBV24-1; J: TRBJ2-1; D: TRBD2; DNA: TGTGCCACCAGTGACCAACTAGCGCCGAGTGAGCAGTTCTTC; CDR3: CATSDQLAPSEQFF
size: NA; V: TRBV7-6; J: TRBJ2-7; D: TRBD2; DNA: TGTGCCAGCAGCTTCACCGGGACTAGCGGGAGAAAGGAGGAGCAGTACTTC; CDR3: CASSFTGTSGRKEEQYF
size: NA; V: TRBV5-8; J: TRBJ1-1; D: TRBD1; DNA: TGTGCCAGCAGCCCGAGACAGGGGCCTAGGAGGACTGAAGCTTTCTTT; CDR3: CASSPRQGPRRTEAFF
size: NA; V: TRBV29-1; J: TRBJ2-3; D: TRBD2; DNA: TGCAGCGTCACACTAGCGGGAACGACAGATACGCAGTATTTT; CDR3: CSVTLAGTTDTQYF
size: NA; V: TRBV5-1; J: TRBJ2-7; D: NA; DNA: TGCGCCAGAGGGGAATACGAGCAGTACTTC; CDR3: CARGEYEQYF
size: once; V: TRBV5-1; J: TRBJ2-7; D: NA; DNA: TGCGCCAGCAGCTTGACGGGCGGGCGGGGGCAGTACTTC; CDR3: CASSLTGGRGQYF
size: NA; V: TRBV18; J: TRBJ1-3; D: NA; DNA: TGTGCCAGCTCACCCGAGGGCCTCTCTGGAAACACCATATATTTT; CDR3: CASSPEGLSGNTIYF
size: once; V: TRBV5-8; J: TRBJ2-3; D: TRBD2; DNA: TGTGCCAGCAGCCCGGGGAAACTAGCGGGAAGAGATACGCAGTATTTT; CDR3: CASSPGKLAGRDTQYF
size: NA; V: TRBV7-2; J: TRBJ2-7; D: TRBD1; DNA: TGTGCCAGCAGTTATTTCCTTACCGGGACAGGGACCTACGAGCAGTACTTC; CDR3: CASSYFLTGTGTYEQYF
size: NA; V: TRBV6-2/TRBV6-3; J: TRBJ1-2; D: NA; DNA: TGTGCCAGCAGCCTAAACCAGGGGCGAGGCTACACCTTC; CDR3: CASSLNQGRGYTF
size: once; V: TRBV28; J: TRBJ2-6; D: NA; DNA: TGTGCCAGCAGCCCCGGGGGTGGGGCCAACGTCCTGACTTTC; CDR3: CASSPGGGANVLTF